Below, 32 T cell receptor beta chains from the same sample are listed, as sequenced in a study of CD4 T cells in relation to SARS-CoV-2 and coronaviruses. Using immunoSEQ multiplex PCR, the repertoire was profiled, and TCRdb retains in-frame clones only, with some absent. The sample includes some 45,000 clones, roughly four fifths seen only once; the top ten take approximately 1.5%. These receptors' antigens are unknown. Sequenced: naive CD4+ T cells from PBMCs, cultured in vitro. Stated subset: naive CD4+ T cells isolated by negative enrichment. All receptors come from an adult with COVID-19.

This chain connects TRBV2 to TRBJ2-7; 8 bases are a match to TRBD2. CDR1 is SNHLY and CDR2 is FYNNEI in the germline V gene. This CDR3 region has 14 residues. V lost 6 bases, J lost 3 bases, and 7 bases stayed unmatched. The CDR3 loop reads CASRPREGSYEQYF. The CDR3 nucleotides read TGTGCCAGCAGGCCCCGGGAGGGTAGCTACGAGCAGTACTTC.

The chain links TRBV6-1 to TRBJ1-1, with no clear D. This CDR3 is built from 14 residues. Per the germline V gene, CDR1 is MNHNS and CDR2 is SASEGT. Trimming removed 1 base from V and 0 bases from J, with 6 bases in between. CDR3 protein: CASSEVRLNTEAFF. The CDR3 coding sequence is TGTGCCAGCAGTGAAGTAAGGTTGAACACTGAAGCTTTCTTT.

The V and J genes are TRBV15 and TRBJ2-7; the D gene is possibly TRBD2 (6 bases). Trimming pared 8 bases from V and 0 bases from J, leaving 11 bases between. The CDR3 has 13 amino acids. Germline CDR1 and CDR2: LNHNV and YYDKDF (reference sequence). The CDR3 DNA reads TGTGCCACCGGGATCGGGAGCTCCTACGAGCAGTACTTC. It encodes CATGIGSSYEQYF.

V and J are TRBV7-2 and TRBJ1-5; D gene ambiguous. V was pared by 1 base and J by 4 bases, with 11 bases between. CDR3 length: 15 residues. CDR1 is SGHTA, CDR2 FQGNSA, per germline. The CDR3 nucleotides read TGTGCCAGCAGCTTAGTTAGCAGGTTGAATCAGCCCCAGCATTTT. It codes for CASSLVSRLNQPQHF. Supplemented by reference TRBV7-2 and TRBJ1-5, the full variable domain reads GAGVSQSPSNKVTEKGKDVELRCDPISGHTALYWYRQSLGQGLEFLIYFQGNSAPDKSGLPSDRFSAERTGGSVSTLTIQRTQQEDSAVYLCASSLVSRLNQPQHFGDGTRLSIL.

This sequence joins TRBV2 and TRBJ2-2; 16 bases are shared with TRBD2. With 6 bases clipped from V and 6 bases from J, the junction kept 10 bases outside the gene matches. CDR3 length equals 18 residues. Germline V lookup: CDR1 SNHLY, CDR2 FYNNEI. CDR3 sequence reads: CASRGGLAGGPYAGELFF. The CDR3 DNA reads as TGTGCCAGCAGGGGGGGACTAGCGGGAGGGCCTTACGCCGGGGAGCTGTTTTTT.

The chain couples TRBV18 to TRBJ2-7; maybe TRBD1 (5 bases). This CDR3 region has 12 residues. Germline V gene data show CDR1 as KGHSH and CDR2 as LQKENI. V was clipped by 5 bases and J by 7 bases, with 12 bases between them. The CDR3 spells CASSSEKGEQYF. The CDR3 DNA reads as TGTGCCAGCTCATCTGAAAAGGGGGAGCAGTACTTC.

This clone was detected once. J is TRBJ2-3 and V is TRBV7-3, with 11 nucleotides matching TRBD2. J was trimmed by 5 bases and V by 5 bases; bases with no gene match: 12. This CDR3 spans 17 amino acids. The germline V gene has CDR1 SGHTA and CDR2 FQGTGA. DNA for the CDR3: TGTGCCAGCAGCCTTGGGACTAGCGGACCTCGGGGAGATACGCAGTATTTT. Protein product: CASSLGTSGPRGDTQYF. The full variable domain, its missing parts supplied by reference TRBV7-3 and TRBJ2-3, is GAGVSQTPSNKVTEKGKYVELRCDPISGHTALYWYRQSLGQGPEFLIYFQGTGAADDSGLPNDRFFAVRPEGSVSTLKIQRTERGDSAVYLCASSLGTSGPRGDTQYFGPGTRLTVL.

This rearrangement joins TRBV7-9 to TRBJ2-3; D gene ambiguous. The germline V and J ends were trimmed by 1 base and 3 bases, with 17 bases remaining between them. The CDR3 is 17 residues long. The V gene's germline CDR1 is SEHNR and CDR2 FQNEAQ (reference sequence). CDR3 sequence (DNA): TGTGCCAGCAGCTTAGGACCAATGGGGATGCGAACAGATACGCAGTATTTT. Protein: CASSLGPMGMRTDTQYF.

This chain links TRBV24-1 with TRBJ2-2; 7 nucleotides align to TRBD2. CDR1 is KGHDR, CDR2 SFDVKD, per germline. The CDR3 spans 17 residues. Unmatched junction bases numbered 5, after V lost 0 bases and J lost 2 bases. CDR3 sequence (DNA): TGTGCCACCAGTGATTTGTCTGGGACTATAAACACCGGGGAGCTGTTTTTT. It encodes CATSDLSGTINTGELFF.

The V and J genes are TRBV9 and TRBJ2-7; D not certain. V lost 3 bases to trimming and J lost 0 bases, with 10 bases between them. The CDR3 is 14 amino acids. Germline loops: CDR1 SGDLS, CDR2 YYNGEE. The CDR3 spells CASSGSPSSYEQYF. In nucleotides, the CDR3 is TGTGCCAGCAGCGGATCTCCTAGCTCCTACGAGCAGTACTTC.

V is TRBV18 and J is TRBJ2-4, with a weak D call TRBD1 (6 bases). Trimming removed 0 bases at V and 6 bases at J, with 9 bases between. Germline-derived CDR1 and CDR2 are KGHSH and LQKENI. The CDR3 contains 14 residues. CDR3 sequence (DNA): TGTGCCAGCTCACCACCGGTACAGGGAAACATTCAGTACTTC. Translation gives CASSPPVQGNIQYF.

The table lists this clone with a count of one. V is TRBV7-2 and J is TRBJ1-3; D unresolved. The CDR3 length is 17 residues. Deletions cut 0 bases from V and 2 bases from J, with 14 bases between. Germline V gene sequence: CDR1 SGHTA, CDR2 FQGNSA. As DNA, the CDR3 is TGTGCCAGCAGCTTAGCCGGGGTAGGCCGGACTGGAAACACCATATATTTT. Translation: CASSLAGVGRTGNTIYF.

CDR3 residues: CASSFYFLAGGPYNEQFF. CDR3 bases: TGTGCCAGCAGCTTTTATTTCCTAGCGGGAGGACCTTACAATGAGCAGTTCTTC. V gene TRBV7-9 combines with J gene TRBJ2-1; 11 positions match TRBD2. V gave up 3 bases and J gave up 4 bases; unmatched junction bases: 11. In germline, CDR1 is SEHNR, CDR2 FQNEAQ (reference sequence). CDR3 length equals 18 residues.

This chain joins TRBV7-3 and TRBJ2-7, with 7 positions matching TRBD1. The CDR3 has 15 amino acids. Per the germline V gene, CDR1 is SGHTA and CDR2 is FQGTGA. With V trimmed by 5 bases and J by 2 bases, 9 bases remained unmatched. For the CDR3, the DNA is TGTGCCAGCAGCCCTGGACAGGTGGGGCCCTACGAGCAGTACTTC. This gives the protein CASSPGQVGPYEQYF. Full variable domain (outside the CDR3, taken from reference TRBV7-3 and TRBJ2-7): GAGVSQTPSNKVTEKGKYVELRCDPISGHTALYWYRQSLGQGPEFLIYFQGTGAADDSGLPNDRFFAVRPEGSVSTLKIQRTERGDSAVYLCASSPGQVGPYEQYFGPGTRLTVT.

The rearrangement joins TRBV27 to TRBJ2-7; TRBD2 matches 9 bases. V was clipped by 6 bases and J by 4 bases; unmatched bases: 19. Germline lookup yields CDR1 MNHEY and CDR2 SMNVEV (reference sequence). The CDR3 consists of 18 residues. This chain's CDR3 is CASRPGIAGGRAAYEQYF. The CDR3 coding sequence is TGTGCCAGCAGACCCGGTATCGCGGGAGGGCGGGCAGCTTACGAGCAGTACTTC.

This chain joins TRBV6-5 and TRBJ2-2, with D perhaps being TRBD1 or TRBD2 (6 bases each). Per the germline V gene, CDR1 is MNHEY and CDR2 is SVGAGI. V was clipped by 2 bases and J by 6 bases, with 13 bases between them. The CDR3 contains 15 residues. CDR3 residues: CASSYGGRAPGELFF. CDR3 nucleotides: TGTGCCAGCAGTTACGGGGGGCGGGCTCCCGGGGAGCTGTTTTTT.

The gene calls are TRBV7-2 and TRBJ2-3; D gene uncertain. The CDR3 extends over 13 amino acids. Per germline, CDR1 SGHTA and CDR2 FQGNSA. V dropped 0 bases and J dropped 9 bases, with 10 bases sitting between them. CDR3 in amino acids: CASSLARERTQYF. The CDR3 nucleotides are TGTGCCAGCAGCTTAGCGCGTGAAAGGACGCAGTATTTT.

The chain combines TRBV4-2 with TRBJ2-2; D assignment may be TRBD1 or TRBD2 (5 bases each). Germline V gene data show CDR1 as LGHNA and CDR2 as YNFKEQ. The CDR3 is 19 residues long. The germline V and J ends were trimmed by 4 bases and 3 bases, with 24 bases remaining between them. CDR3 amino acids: CASSRNLRGQGRDTGELFF. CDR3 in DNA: TGTGCCAGCAGCCGAAACCTTCGCGGGCAGGGACGTGACACCGGGGAGCTGTTTTTT.

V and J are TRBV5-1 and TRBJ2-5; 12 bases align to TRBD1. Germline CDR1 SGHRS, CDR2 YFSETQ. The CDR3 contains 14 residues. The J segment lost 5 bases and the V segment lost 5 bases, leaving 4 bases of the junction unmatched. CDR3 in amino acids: CASRGQGARETQYF. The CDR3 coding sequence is TGCGCCAGCAGGGGACAGGGGGCTAGGGAGACCCAGTACTTC.

The CDR3 loop reads CASRRPGTSGFSTGELFF. The CDR3 DNA reads as TGTGCCAGCAGGCGACCCGGGACTAGCGGGTTCTCCACCGGGGAGCTGTTTTTT. This chain uses TRBV11-2 with TRBJ2-2; 12 nucleotides agree with TRBD2. The CDR3 extends over 18 amino acids. Trimming took 6 bases from V and 4 from J; bases not matched to a gene: 12. Germline V lookup: CDR1 SGHAT, CDR2 FQNNGV.

The CDR3 sequence is CASSDQQETQYF. The CDR3 DNA reads as TGTGCCAGCTCAGACCAACAAGAGACCCAGTACTTC. This sequence joins TRBV18 and TRBJ2-5; D remains ambiguous. CDR3 length equals 12 residues. The V end was cut by 5 bases, the J end by 2 bases, with 6 bases between. CDR1 is KGHSH, CDR2 LQKENI, per germline.

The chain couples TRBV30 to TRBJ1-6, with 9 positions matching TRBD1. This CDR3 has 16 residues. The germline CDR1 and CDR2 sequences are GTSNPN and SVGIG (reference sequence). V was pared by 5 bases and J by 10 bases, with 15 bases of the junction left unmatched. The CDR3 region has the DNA TGTGCCTGGTCCGGGACAGGGACTATCATCGGCTCACCCCTCCACTTT. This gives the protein CAWSGTGTIIGSPLHF.

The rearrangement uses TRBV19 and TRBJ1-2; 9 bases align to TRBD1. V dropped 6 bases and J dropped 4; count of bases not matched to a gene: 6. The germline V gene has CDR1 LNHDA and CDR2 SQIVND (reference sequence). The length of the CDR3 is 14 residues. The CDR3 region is CASRGTGILYGYTF. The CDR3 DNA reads TGTGCCAGTAGGGGGACAGGGATCCTCTATGGCTACACCTTC.

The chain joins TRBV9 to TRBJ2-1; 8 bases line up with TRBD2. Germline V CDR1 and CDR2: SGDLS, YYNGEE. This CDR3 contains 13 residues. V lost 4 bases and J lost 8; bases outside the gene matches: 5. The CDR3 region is CASSPRTSYEQFF. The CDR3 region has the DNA TGTGCCAGCAGCCCCCGGACTAGCTATGAGCAGTTCTTC.

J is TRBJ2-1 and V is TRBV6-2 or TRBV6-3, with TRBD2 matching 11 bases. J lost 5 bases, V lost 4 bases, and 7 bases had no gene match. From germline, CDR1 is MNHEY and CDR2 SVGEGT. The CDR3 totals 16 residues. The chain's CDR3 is CASSSRGLAGDNEQFF. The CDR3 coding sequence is TGTGCCAGCAGTTCCCGAGGACTAGCGGGCGACAATGAGCAGTTCTTC.

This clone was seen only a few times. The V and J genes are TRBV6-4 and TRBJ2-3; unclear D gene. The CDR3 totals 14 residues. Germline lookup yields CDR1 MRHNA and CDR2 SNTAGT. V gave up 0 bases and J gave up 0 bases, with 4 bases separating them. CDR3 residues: CASSDSDSTDTQYF. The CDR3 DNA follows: TGTGCCAGCAGTGACTCGGACAGCACAGATACGCAGTATTTT.

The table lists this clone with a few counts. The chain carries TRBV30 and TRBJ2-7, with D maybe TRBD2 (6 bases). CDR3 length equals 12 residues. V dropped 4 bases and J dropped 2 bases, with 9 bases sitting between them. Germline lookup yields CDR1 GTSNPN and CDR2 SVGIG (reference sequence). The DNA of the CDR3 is TGTGCCTGGAATTCGGGGGCCTACGAGCAGTACTTC. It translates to CAWNSGAYEQYF.

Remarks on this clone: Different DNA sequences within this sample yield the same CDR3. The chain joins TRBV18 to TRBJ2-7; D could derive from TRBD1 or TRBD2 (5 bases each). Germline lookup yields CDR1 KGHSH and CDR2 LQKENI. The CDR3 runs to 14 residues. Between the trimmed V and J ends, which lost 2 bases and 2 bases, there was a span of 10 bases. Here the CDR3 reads CASSPGTGTYEQYF. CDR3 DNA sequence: TGTGCCAGCTCACCAGGGACGGGAACCTACGAGCAGTACTTC.

DNA of the CDR3: TGTGCCAGCAGCAAAGTGAGATGGGGACATCTCGGCAATCAGCCCCAGCATTTT. This encodes CASSKVRWGHLGNQPQHF. V usage is TRBV21-1 and J usage is TRBJ1-5; the D call of TRBD1 is as the table states it, not checked on the DNA. TRBV21-1 is marked as a pseudogene. This CDR3 contains 18 residues.

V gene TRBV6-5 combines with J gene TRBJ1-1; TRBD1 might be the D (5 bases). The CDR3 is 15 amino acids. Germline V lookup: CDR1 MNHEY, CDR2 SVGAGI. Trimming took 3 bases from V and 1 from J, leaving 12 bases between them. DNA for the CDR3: TGTGCCAGCAGTTATTGGGGCAGTTCGAACACTGAAGCTTTCTTT. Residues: CASSYWGSSNTEAFF.

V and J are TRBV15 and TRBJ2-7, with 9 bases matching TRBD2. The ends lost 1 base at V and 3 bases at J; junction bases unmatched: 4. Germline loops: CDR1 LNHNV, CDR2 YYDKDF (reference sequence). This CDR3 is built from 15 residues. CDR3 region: CATSRVASGNYEQYF. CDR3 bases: TGTGCCACCAGCAGAGTGGCTAGCGGGAACTACGAGCAGTACTTC.

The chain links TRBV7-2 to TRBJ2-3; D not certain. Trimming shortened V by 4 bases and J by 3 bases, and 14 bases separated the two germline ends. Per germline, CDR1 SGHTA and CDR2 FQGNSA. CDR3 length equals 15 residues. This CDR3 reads CASSSQVSDTDTQYF. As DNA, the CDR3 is TGTGCCAGCAGCTCCCAGGTTTCGGATACAGATACGCAGTATTTT.